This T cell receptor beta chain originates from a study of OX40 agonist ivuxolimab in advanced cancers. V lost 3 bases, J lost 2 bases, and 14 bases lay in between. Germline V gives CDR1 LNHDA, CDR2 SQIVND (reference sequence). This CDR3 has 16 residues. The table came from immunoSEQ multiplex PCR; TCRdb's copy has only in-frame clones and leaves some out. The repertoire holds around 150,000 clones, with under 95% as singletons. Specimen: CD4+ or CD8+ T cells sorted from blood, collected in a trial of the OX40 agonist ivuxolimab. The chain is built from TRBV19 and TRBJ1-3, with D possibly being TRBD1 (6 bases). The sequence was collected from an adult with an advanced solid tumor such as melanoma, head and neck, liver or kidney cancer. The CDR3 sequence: CASSIASQGTGNTIYF. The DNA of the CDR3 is TGTGCCAGTAGTATCGCGAGCCAGGGGACTGGAAACACCATATATTTT.